The rows below give T cell receptor beta chains drawn from one sample of a study of blood T cell repertoires in COVID-19. The repertoire was sequenced with immunoSEQ multiplex PCR; TCRdb's copy has only in-frame clones and lacks some. Counted here are just under 150,000 clones, 70% to 90% occurring once; the ten biggest clones make up 2.6%. The sequenced sample consisted of peripheral blood. The receptor source for this set is a human donor with acute or convalescent COVID-19. The donor label of this sample is uncertain. Both conserved end residues are part of each CDR3. Fields, in order: V gene, clone size, J gene, D gene, CDR3 protein, CDR3 DNA. A D gene is named only where the DNA matches it firmly. The size of a clone is reported for some rows only, either as once, few or many, or as a class for expanded clones.

>TRBV4-3|NA|TRBJ2-5|NA
CASSQDFGRGTQYF
TGCGCCAGCAGCCAAGATTTTGGACGGGGGACCCAGTACTTC
>TRBV6-5|NA|TRBJ1-1|NA
CASKFLGDSPEAFF
TGTGCCAGCAAGTTTCTCGGGGACTCCCCTGAAGCTTTCTTT
>TRBV29-1|NA|TRBJ2-4|TRBD1
CSVVKGADIQYF
TGCAGCGTTGTTAAGGGGGCGGACATTCAGTACTTC
>TRBV5-6|NA|TRBJ2-1|NA
CASSLGQIYNEQFF
TGTGCCAGCAGCTTGGGCCAGATCTACAATGAGCAGTTCTTC
>TRBV4-2|NA|TRBJ1-6|NA
CASSQDVGQINSYNSPLHF
TGTGCCAGCAGCCAAGATGTGGGACAAATCAACTCCTATAATTCACCCCTCCACTTT
>TRBV4-1|NA|TRBJ2-1|TRBD1
CASSRTGKYLGSSYNEQFF
TGCGCCAGCAGCCGGACAGGGAAATATCTGGGGAGCTCCTACAATGAGCAGTTCTTC
>TRBV4-3|NA|TRBJ1-2|TRBD1
CASSQVGQGRTLSYGYTF
TGCGCCAGCAGCCAAGTGGGACAGGGGCGGACCCTGTCCTATGGCTACACCTTC
>TRBV7-9|NA|TRBJ1-1|NA
CASSLDSNTEAFF
TGTGCCAGCAGCTTAGACAGTAACACTGAAGCTTTCTTT
>TRBV6-5|once|TRBJ1-1|NA
CASTQRGGPTEAFF
TGTGCCAGCACCCAGCGGGGGGGGCCCACTGAAGCTTTCTTT
>TRBV5-6|few|TRBJ2-7|TRBD1
CASSLRDRGALF
TGTGCCAGCAGCCTACGCGACAGGGGAGCGCTTTTC
>TRBV7-9|NA|TRBJ1-5|TRBD1
CASSAGTGGNQPQHF
TGTGCCAGCAGCGCCGGGACAGGGGGCAATCAGCCCCAGCATTTT
>TRBV4-3|NA|TRBJ2-3|NA
CASRRIEAVRDTQYF
TGCGCCAGCCGAAGGATAGAGGCTGTTCGCGATACGCAGTATTTT
>TRBV7-2|once|TRBJ2-5|TRBD2
CASSLGLAGLGETQYF
TGTGCCAGCAGCCTTGGACTAGCGGGACTTGGGGAGACCCAGTACTTC
>TRBV24-1|NA|TRBJ1-2|NA
CATSAVDFEGYTF
TGTGCCACCAGTGCCGTGGACTTCGAGGGCTACACCTTC
>TRBV6-2/TRBV6-3|NA|TRBJ2-2|NA
CASSRNGELFF
TGTGCCAGCAGTCGTAACGGGGAGCTGTTTTTT
>TRBV7-2|once|TRBJ1-1|TRBD1
CASSLVGQGGTEAFF
TGTGCCAGCAGCTTAGTGGGACAGGGGGGCACTGAAGCTTTCTTT
>TRBV25-1|NA|TRBJ2-3|TRBD2
CASSEWTSGSEDTQYF
TGTGCCAGCAGTGAATGGACTAGCGGGAGCGAAGATACGCAGTATTTT
>TRBV24-1|NA|TRBJ2-7|NA
CATSDRDRPLHEQYF
TGTGCCACCAGTGATCGAGACAGGCCCCTCCACGAGCAGTACTTC
>TRBV5-8|NA|TRBJ2-5|TRBD2
CASSSGGTSGQETQYF
TGTGCCAGCAGCTCTGGGGGGACTAGCGGCCAAGAGACCCAGTACTTC
>TRBV19|NA|TRBJ1-2|NA
CASSIDVANGYTF
TGTGCCAGTAGTATAGATGTGGCCAATGGCTACACCTTC
>TRBV12-3/TRBV12-4|few|TRBJ2-7|NA
CASSFRRVHEQYF
TGTGCCAGCAGTTTTCGGAGGGTCCACGAGCAGTACTTC
>TRBV9|NA|TRBJ2-5|TRBD2
CASSVGLAGETQYF
TGTGCCAGCAGCGTCGGACTAGCGGGGGAGACCCAGTACTTC
>TRBV4-2|NA|TRBJ1-4|TRBD1
CASSQGDRGRANEKLFF
TGTGCCAGCAGCCAAGGAGACAGGGGACGGGCTAATGAAAAACTGTTTTTT
>TRBV10-3|once|TRBJ2-7|NA
CAISEIGGYEQYF
TGTGCCATCAGTGAGATCGGGGGCTACGAGCAGTACTTC
>TRBV24-1|NA|TRBJ2-2|NA
CATSPAGRGAAGELFF
TGTGCCACCAGTCCCGCGGGGAGGGGGGCGGCCGGGGAGCTGTTTTTT
>TRBV27|NA|TRBJ1-1|NA
CASSEAPLNTEAFF
TGTGCCAGCAGTGAGGCCCCGTTGAACACTGAAGCTTTCTTT
>TRBV28|NA|TRBJ1-2|NA
CASRRSAENYGYTF
TGTGCCAGCAGGCGTTCGGCGGAGAACTATGGCTACACCTTC